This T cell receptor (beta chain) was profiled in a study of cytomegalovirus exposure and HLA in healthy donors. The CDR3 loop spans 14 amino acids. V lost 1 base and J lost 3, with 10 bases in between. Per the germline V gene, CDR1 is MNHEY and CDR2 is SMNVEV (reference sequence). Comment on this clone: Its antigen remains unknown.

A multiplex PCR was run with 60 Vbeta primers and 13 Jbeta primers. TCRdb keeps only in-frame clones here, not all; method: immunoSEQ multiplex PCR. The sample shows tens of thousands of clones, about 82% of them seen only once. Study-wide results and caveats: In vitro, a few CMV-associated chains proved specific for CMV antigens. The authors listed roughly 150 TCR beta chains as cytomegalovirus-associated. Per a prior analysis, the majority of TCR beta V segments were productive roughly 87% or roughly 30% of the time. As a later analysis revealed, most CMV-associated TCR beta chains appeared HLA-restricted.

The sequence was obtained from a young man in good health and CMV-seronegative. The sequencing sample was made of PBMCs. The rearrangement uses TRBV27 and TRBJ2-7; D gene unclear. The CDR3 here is CASSLWAESYEQYF. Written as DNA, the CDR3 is TGTGCCAGCAGTTTATGGGCAGAGAGCTACGAGCAGTACTTC.